These 8 T cell receptor beta chains share one sample of origin, sequenced in a study of T cell repertoires in cytomegalovirus infection. MiXCR, run by TCRdb on the reads, gives a single entry per CDR3 protein. The sample lists about 260,000 distinct CDR3 sequences; about 13% were seen once. The sample consisted of PBMCs. These receptors were taken from a human donor in good health (CMV status not recorded). Some clones in this sample may be carry-over from other donors' samples.

V gene TRBV6-1 combines with J gene TRBJ1-1; no clear D gene. Germline loops: CDR1 MNHNS, CDR2 SASEGT. The length of the CDR3 is 14 residues. Trimming took off 5 bases at V and 1 base at J, with 11 bases between the two ends. The CDR3 coding sequence is TGTGCCAGCAGTCCGGTTCTTTGGAACACTGAAGCTTTCTTT. Residues: CASSPVLWNTEAFF.

This clonotype appeared many times. The chain uses TRBV7-2 and TRBJ2-3, with D tentatively TRBD2 (6 bases). The germline V and J ends were trimmed by 5 bases and 6 bases, with 15 bases remaining between them. The germline CDR1 and CDR2 sequences are SGHTA and FQGNSA. This CDR3 is 14 amino acids long. CDR3 in DNA: TGTGCCAGCAGCCACGGGGGAGCCCAGGATACGCAGTATTTT. Translated: CASSHGGAQDTQYF.

This clonotype was seen ten or more times. The V and J genes are TRBV7-8 and TRBJ2-1; D might be TRBD2 (6 bases). The CDR3 has 17 residues. V lost 7 bases and J lost 10, with 29 bases in between. Germline V CDR1 and CDR2: SGHVS, FQNEAQ. In DNA, the CDR3 is TGTGCCAGCATACAAACCGAGGCCCAGCGGGCGGCGGGGGAGCAGTTCTTC. It translates to CASIQTEAQRAAGEQFF.

The V and J genes are TRBV15 and TRBJ2-2; D may be TRBD2 (6 bases). The CDR3 totals 14 residues. The V gene lost 3 bases and the J gene lost 8 bases, with 13 bases spanning the gap. Germline V CDR1 and CDR2: LNHNV, YYDKDF (reference sequence). DNA of the CDR3: TGTGCCACCAGCAGTGGGGGGACCGCTGGGGAGCTGTTTTTT. This codes for CATSSGGTAGELFF. The full variable domain, with the rest looked up from reference TRBV15 and TRBJ2-2, is DAMVIQNPRYQVTQFGKPVTLSCSQTLNHNVMYWYQQKSSQAPKLLFHYYDKDFNNEADTPDNFQSRRPNTSFCFLDIRSPGLGDTAMYLCATSSGGTAGELFFGEGSRLTVL.

The rearrangement uses TRBV6-2 or TRBV6-3 and TRBJ2-1; a possible D gene is TRBD2 (7 bases). V lost 9 bases to trimming and J lost 2 bases, with 14 bases between them. CDR3 length: 14 residues. Germline V gene data show CDR1 as MNHEY and CDR2 as SVGEGT. The CDR3 nucleotides read TGTGCCAGTCTGAGGGGGGGAGCCTACAATGAGCAGTTCTTC. Translating it yields CASLRGGAYNEQFF.

V usage is TRBV20-1 and J usage is TRBJ2-2; perhaps D is TRBD1 or TRBD2 (5 bases each). The CDR3 spans 15 residues. Germline loops: CDR1 DFQATT, CDR2 SNEGSKA (reference sequence). Trimming cost V 1 base and J 3 bases, with 12 bases left between them. The CDR3 here is CSARVGESDTGELFF. For the CDR3, the DNA is TGCAGTGCTAGAGTGGGGGAATCGGACACCGGGGAGCTGTTTTTT.

This clonotype has ten or more counts. As DNA, the CDR3 is TGTGCCAGCTTCACGCTAGCGGGGGGGAGCACAGATACGCAGTATTTT. This sequence encodes CASFTLAGGSTDTQYF. The V gene is TRBV2, the J gene TRBJ2-3; 12 nucleotides line up with TRBD2. Germline values: CDR1 SNHLY, CDR2 FYNNEI. The CDR3 sequence is 16 residues long. Trimming cost V 8 bases and J 0 bases; bases outside gene matches: 6.

This clonotype has a count of ten or more. The gene calls are TRBV7-3 and TRBJ2-7, with D possibly TRBD2 on 7 matching bases. Germline V lookup: CDR1 SGHTA, CDR2 FQGTGA. V lost 3 bases to trimming and J lost 4 bases, with 16 bases between them. This CDR3 comprises 15 residues. In nucleotides, the CDR3 is TGTGCCAGCAGCTTGGGGGGGGGCCCCCTGTACGAGCAGTACTTC. Protein: CASSLGGGPLYEQYF.